The TCR beta chain described here comes from a study of T cell repertoires in cytomegalovirus infection. Study background: Evidence of both CMV infection and a matching HLA type came from public TCR beta signatures. Overall study findings and caveats: The study found HLA-C-restricted CMV-specific TCR beta clonotypes dominating the ex vivo response. The cumulative frequency of public TCR beta families identified carriers of CMV plus the relevant HLA.

TCRdb reprocessed the reads via MiXCR and lists one record per CDR3 protein. The sample records about 130,000 distinct CDR3 sequences, 24% being singletons. The CDR3 is 14 residues long. Germline V gives CDR1 SGHVS, CDR2 FNYEAQ. V was cut by 6 bases and J by 6 bases, with 15 bases left in between. At least ten counts were recorded for this clonotype. Its specificity is unknown. Sequences were obtained from PBMCs, sequenced either directly or after in vitro stimulation (not recorded which). The clonotype was recovered from a human donor in good health (CMV status not recorded). Some clones in this sample may be carry-over from other donors' samples. This sequence joins TRBV7-6 and TRBJ2-1, with D tentatively TRBD2 (5 bases). The CDR3 loop reads CASSPPGLGNEQFF. The CDR3, as DNA: TGTGCCAGCAGTCCCCCGGGGTTGGGCAATGAGCAGTTCTTC.